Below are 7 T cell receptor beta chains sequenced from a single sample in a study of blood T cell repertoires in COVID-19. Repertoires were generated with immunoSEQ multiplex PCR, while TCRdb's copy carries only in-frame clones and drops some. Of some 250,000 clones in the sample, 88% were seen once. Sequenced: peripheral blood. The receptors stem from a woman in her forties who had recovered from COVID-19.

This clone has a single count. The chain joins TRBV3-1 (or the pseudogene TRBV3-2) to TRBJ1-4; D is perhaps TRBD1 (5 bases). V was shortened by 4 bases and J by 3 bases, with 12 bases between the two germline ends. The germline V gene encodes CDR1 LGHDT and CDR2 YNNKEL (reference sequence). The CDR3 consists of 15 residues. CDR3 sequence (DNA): TGTGCCAGCAGCCCCCGCTCAGGGCCTAATGAAAAACTGTTTTTT. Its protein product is CASSPRSGPNEKLFF.

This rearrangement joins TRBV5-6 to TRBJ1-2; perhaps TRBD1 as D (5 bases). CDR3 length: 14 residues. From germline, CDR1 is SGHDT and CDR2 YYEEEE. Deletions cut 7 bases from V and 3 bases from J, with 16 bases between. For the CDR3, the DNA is TGTGCCAGCGACTCTACTCCGGGGGACTATGGCTACACCTTC. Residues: CASDSTPGDYGYTF.

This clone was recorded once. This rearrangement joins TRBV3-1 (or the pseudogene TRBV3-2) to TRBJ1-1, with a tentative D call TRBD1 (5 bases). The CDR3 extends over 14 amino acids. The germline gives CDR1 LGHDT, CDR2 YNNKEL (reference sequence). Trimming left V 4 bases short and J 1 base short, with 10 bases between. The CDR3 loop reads CASSPGHQNTEAFF. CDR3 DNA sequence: TGTGCCAGCAGCCCCGGACACCAGAACACTGAAGCTTTCTTT.

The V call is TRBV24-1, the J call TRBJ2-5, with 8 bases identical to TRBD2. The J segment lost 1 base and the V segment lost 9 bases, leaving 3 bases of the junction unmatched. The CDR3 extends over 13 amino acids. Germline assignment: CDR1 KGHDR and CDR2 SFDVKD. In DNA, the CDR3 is TGTGCCACCGGGGGACTAGTCCAAGAGACCCAGTACTTC. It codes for CATGGLVQETQYF.

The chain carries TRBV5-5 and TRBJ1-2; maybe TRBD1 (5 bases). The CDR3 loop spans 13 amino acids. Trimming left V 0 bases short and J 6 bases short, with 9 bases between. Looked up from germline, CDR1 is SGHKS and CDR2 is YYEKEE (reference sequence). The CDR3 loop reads CASSLVRGHGYTF. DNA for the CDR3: TGTGCCAGCAGCTTGGTGCGGGGCCATGGCTACACCTTC.

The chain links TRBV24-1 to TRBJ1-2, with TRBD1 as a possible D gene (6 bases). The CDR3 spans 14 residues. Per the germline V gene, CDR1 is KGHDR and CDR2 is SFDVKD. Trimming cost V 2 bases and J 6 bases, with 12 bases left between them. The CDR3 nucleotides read TGTGCCACCAGTGATTCGGGGGGGGCGCATGGCTACACCTTC. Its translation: CATSDSGGAHGYTF.

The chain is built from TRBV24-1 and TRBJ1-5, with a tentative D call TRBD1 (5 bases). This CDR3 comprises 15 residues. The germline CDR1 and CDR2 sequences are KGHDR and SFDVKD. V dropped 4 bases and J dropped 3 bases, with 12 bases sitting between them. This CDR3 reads CATSDAGGDNQPQHF. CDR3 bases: TGTGCCACCAGTGACGCAGGAGGGGACAATCAGCCCCAGCATTTT.